This paragraph reports one T cell receptor beta chain. The specificity of this receptor is unknown. Qualities for individual bases were not recorded, and no much larger clone is one base off. CD8 naive samples were obtained by positive selection for CCR7 among CD45RO-negative cells, yielding a CD45RA+CCR7+ population from which TemRA cells were excluded. Healthy HIV-negative adults with no recently reported acute infections or vaccinations were included as donors. Every donor was a Caucasian adult living in Nashville, Tennessee, USA. Blood was obtained by leukapheresis, after which PBMCs were separated by Ficoll-Histopaque density gradient centrifugation and cryopreserved in liquid nitrogen vapor phase. Analytical flow cytometry was used to check the purity and quantity of each magnetically sorted T cell population. Each sorted fraction had its genomic DNA isolated and then quantified by UV absorbance on a Nanodrop 2000c.

V is shortened by 3 bases, J by 0 bases, and the region joining them spans 14 bases. The CDR3 starts with the cysteine, ends with the phenylalanine, and has 16 residues. CDR3 DNA is the only sequence kept; it has 48 bases, read in frame from the first base. The CDR1 and CDR2 encoded by the germline V gene (reference sequence) are WNHNN and SYGVQD. The data are from a study of shared clonotypes between healthy human individuals (dated by TCRdb to about 2020). Study-wide context: A few men and a couple of women, aged 18 to 49 years, made up the cohort. For each donor, three plates each were used for CD4 naive and CD4 memory, two plates were used for CD8 naive, and one plate was used for CD8 memory. To estimate repertoire size and how much clonotype sharing occurs between individuals, the study deeply sequenced the blood TCR repertoires of about five healthy adults. To increase sequencing depth and limit assay-specific biases, different laboratories used diverse techniques to prepare libraries and sequence TCR repertoires. Per donor, leukapheresis produced somewhere between about 0.9 and 9.5 billion PBMCs. Study-wide findings and limitations: Estimated clonotype richness was generally larger for naive than for memory subsets. Higher generation probabilities were observed for clonotypes shared by all four sorted-subset donors than for non-shared clonotypes. Sampling was restricted to blood, and TCR repertoires in tissue are likely to differ from TCR repertoires in blood. Pairwise subsampling indicated that sequencing depth was expected to affect the degree of clonotype sharing among donors. About 4.5% of naive CD4, 3.5% of naive CD8, about 2.1% of memory CD4, and 0.4% of memory CD8 clonotypes were shared across four donors. Because the study included a small number of donors, the genetic and exposure-history diversity represented was limited. Incomplete sequencing was indicated by rarefaction of sorted-subset datasets, despite the large sequencing depth.

Using the deep immunoSEQ assay, TCR CDR3 regions were amplified from genomic DNA by multiplex PCR. Extracted genomic DNA from each cell subset was distributed evenly across all wells of several immunoSEQ 96-well plates, and each plate was treated as a replicate. Each replicate PCR for sorted subsets received around 200 ng genomic DNA, equal to about 30,000 T cell genomes. Purified libraries were measured with a Qubit 3.0 fluorometer, size-checked on a Bioanalyzer 2100, and measured again with the KAPA Library Quantification kit. Every immunoSEQ 96-well plate was sequenced on a separate single-read 150-cycle Illumina NextSeq 550 flow cell. On the authors' methods: The immunoSEQ output contained only junctional sequences without quality scores, so filtering could not match that applied to full-length reads. To assign V/J genes and CDR3, sequences were annotated using PyIR, a Python wrapper for IgBLAST v1.9, with IMGT germline references. Reads were filtered out if the reads had weak V/J assignments (E-value above 1e-6), no CDR3, stop codons, out-of-frame junctions, or ambiguous translated residues. V3J clonotypes were defined as sequences sharing the same inferred V gene, J gene, and CDR3 amino acid sequence. To compute the percentage overlap between repertoires, the number of shared unique clonotypes was divided by the size of the smaller repertoire. Richness of each repertoire was evaluated using RTK rarefaction, the Chao1 estimator, and Recon v2.1 estimates of unobserved clonotypes. Generation probabilities for all TCRbeta clonotypes obtained by the gDNA method from a handful of donors were computed using OLGA. TCRdb took over this immuneACCESS table, retaining in-frame rearrangements with V and J assigned. Such tables are incomplete; in checked studies, under half of the missing clones stem from an unresolved V gene, and the remainder is unexplained. From that table come the V and J calls and clone size; the DNA was used to work out D and trimming. Here the sample has about 2.2 million clones; 93% occur a single time. 1.5% to 2% of the sample is held by the ten biggest clonotypes.

The sequenced sample consisted of naive CD8+ T cells from PBMCs. The cell subset or site tag for this specimen amounts to: CD45RA+CCR7+. The clonotype was recovered from a man younger than 35 in good health. Some clones in this sample may be carry-over from other donors' samples. The V and J segments used are TRBV10-1 and TRBJ1-1; the D segment cannot be called with confidence. The CDR3 corresponds to CASSDRLTGMNTEAFF. The sequenced DNA is TGCGCCAGCAGTGACCGGTTGACGGGCATGAACACTGAAGCTTTCTTT.